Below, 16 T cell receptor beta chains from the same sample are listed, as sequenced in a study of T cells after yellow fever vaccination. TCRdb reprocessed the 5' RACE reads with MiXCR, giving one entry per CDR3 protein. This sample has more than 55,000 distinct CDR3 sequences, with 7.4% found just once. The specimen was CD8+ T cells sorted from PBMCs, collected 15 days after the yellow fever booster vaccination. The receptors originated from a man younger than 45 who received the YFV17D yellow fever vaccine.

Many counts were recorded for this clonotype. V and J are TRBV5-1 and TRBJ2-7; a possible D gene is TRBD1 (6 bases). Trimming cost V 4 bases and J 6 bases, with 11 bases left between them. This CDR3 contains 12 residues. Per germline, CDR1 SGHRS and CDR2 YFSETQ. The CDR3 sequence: CASSDQDSEQYF. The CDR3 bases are TGCGCCAGCAGCGACCAGGACAGCGAGCAGTACTTC.

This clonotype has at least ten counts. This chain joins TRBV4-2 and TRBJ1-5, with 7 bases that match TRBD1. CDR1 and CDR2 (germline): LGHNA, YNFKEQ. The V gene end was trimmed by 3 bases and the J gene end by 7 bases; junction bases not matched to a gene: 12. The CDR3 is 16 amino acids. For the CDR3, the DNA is TGTGCCAGCAGCCAGGGGGATACAGGGGTTGGACAGCCCCAGCATTTT. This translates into CASSQGDTGVGQPQHF.

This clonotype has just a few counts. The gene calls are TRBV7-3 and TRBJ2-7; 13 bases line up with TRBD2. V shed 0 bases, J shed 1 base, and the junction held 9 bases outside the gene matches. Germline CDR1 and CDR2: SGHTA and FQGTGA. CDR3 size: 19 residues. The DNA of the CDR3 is TGTGCCAGCAGCTTAACTGGACTAGCGGGAGAACCGTCTTCCTACGAGCAGTACTTC. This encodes CASSLTGLAGEPSSYEQYF.

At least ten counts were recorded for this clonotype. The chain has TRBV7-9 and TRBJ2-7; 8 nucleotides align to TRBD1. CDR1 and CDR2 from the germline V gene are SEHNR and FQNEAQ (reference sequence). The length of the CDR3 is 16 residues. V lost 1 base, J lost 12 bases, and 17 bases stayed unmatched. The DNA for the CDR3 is TGTGCCAGCAGCTTAGTGGACAGGGCCGAGAATCAGGGACTGTACTTC. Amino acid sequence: CASSLVDRAENQGLYF.

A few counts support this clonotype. This CDR3 is CASSSFGAHSYEQYF. The CDR3 region has the DNA TGTGCCAGCAGTTCCTTCGGGGCACACTCCTACGAGCAGTACTTC. V is TRBV6-2 or TRBV6-3 and J is TRBJ2-7; D could derive from TRBD1 or TRBD2 (5 bases each). V lost 4 bases to trimming and J lost 0 bases, with 13 bases between them. The CDR3 totals 15 residues. The germline CDR1 and CDR2 sequences are MNHEY and SVGEGT.

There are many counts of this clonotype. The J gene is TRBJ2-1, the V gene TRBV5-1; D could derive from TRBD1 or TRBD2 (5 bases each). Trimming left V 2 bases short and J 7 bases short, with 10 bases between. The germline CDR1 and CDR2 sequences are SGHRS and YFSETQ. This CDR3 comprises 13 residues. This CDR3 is CASSFRGRNEQFF. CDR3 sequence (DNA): TGCGCCAGCAGCTTCCGGGGCCGGAATGAGCAGTTCTTC.

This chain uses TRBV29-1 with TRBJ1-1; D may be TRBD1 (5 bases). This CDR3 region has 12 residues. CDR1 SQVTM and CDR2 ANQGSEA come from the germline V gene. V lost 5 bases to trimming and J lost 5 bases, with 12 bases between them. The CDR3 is CSVRGGETEAFF. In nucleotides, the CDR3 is TGCAGCGTTCGCGGGGGGGAGACTGAAGCTTTCTTT.

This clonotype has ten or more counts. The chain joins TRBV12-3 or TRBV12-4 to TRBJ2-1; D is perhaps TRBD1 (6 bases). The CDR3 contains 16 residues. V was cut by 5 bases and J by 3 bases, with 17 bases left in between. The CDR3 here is CASSALTGHRYNEQFF. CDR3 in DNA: TGTGCCAGCAGTGCGCTAACAGGGCACCGCTACAATGAGCAGTTCTTC.

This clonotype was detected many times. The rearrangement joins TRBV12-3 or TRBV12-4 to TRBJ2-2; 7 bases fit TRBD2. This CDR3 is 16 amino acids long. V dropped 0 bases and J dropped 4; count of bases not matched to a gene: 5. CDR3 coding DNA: TGTGCCAGCAGTTTAGCAGGAGCGGGAACCACCGGGGAGCTGTTTTTT. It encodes CASSLAGAGTTGELFF.

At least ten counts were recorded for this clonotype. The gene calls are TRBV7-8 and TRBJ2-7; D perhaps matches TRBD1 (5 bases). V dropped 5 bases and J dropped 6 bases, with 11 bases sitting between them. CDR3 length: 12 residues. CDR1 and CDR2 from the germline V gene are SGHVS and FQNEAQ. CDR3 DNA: TGTGCCAGCAGCCTCAGGGAACGCGAGCAGTACTTC. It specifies CASSLREREQYF.

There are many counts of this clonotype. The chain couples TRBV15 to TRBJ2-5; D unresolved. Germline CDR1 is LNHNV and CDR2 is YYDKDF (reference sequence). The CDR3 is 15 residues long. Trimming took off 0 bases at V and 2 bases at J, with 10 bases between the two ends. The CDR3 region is CATSRDPGKQETQYF. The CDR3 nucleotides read TGTGCCACCAGCAGAGATCCTGGCAAACAAGAGACCCAGTACTTC. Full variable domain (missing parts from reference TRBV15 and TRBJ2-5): DAMVIQNPRYQVTQFGKPVTLSCSQTLNHNVMYWYQQKSSQAPKLLFHYYDKDFNNEADTPDNFQSRRPNTSFCFLDIRSPGLGDTAMYLCATSRDPGKQETQYFGPGTRLLVL.

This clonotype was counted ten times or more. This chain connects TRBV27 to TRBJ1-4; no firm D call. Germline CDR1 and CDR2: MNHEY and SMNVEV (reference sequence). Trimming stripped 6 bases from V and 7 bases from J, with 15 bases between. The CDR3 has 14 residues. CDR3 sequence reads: CASSPRGLGEKLFF. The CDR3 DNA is TGTGCCAGCAGCCCAAGAGGCTTGGGTGAAAAACTGTTTTTT.

The CDR3: CSARSTVRSHSNQPQHF. CDR3 coding DNA: TGCAGTGCTAGGAGTACCGTAAGGAGCCATAGCAATCAGCCCCAGCATTTT. The chain carries TRBV20-1 and TRBJ1-5; no firm D call. Between the trimmed V and J ends, which lost 3 bases and 0 bases, there was a span of 18 bases. CDR1 and CDR2 from the germline V gene are DFQATT and SNEGSKA (reference sequence). This CDR3 spans 17 amino acids.

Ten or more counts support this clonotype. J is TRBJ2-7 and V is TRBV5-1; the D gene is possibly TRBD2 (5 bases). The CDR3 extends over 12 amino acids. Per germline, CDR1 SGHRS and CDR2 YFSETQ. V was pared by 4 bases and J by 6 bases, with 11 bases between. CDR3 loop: CASSGTSSEQYF. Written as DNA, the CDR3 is TGCGCCAGCAGCGGTACTAGTTCCGAGCAGTACTTC.

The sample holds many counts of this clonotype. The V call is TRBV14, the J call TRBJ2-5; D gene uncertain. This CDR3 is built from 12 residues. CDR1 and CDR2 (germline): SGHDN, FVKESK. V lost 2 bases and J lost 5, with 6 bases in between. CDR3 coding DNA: TGTGCCAGCAGCCAAATCATGGAGACCCAGTACTTC. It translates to CASSQIMETQYF.

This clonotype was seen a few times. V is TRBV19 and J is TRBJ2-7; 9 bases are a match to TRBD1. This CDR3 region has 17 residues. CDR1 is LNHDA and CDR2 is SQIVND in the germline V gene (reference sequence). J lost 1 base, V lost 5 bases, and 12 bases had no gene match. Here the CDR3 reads CASSPFPGTGFSYEQYF. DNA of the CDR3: TGTGCCAGTAGTCCTTTTCCCGGGACAGGGTTTTCCTACGAGCAGTACTTC.